The entry that follows covers one T cell receptor beta chain sequence. Its antigen remains unidentified. Sequencing was performed with immunoSEQ multiplex PCR; in TCRdb, only in-frame clones are kept and a portion is missing. Seen here are more than 95,000 clones, roughly 79% observed once, and the top ten hold 2.5% to 3.5%. These data are taken from a study of radiotherapy plus CTLA-4 blockade in lung cancer. Study-level information: Objective response rate was more than 15%; disease control rate, approximately 30%.

V lost 3 bases and J 0 bases, leaving 16 bases between the germline ends. Germline V lookup: CDR1 SGDLS, CDR2 YYNGEE. CDR3 size: 17 residues. It was focal radiation plus CTLA-4 blockade with ipilimumab that patients with chemo-refractory metastatic non-small-cell lung cancer received. Study-wide results and caveats: Peripheral blood showed expansion of tumor-derived TCR clones after radiotherapy and ipilimumab.

This receptor was taken from a human donor with non-small cell lung cancer who had a partial response to radiotherapy plus ipilimumab. Some clones in this sample may be carry-over from other donors' samples. The sample was peripheral blood, taken from a patient treated with radiotherapy plus ipilimumab. V usage is TRBV9 and J usage is TRBJ2-1; weak D call: TRBD2 (5 bases). In nucleotides, the CDR3 is TGTGCCAGCAGCGAGGGATTCGGGGATTTCTCCTACAATGAGCAGTTCTTC. Its translation: CASSEGFGDFSYNEQFF. Together with reference TRBV9 and TRBJ2-1, the CDR3 gives the full variable domain: DSGVTQTPKHLITATGQRVTLRCSPRSGDLSVYWYQQSLDQGLQFLIQYYNGEERAKGNILERFSAQQFPDLHSELNLSSLELGDSALYFCASSEGFGDFSYNEQFFGPGTRLTVL.